These T cell receptor beta chains were read from a single sample in a study of blood T cell repertoires in COVID-19. The assay was immunoSEQ multiplex PCR, and TCRdb's table has in-frame clones only and misses some. The sample gives roughly 150,000 clones, roughly 81% of which show up once; 2.5% to 3% is in the top ten. What was sequenced was peripheral blood. The receptors shown here come from a woman older than 75 with COVID-19, enrolled during active disease. Both conserved end residues are part of each CDR3. A D gene is named only where the DNA matches it firmly. A clone size is listed for some rows: how often the clone was seen (once, few, many), or a class if it is expanded.

CDR3 protein: CASRTSGTGELFF; CDR3 DNA: TGTGCCAGTAGGACTAGCGGCACCGGGGAGCTGTTTTTT; clone size: NA; J gene: TRBJ2-2; V gene: TRBV19; CDR3 length: 13; D gene: TRBD2
CDR3 protein: CASSLEAGNSPLHF; CDR3 DNA: TGTGCCAGCAGCTTAGAGGCCGGGAATTCACCCCTCCACTTT; clone size: few; J gene: TRBJ1-6; V gene: TRBV7-9; CDR3 length: 14; D gene: NA
CDR3 protein: CASSNRQGRDEQYF; CDR3 DNA: TGTGCCAGCAGCAACCGACAGGGACGCGACGAGCAGTACTTC; clone size: NA; J gene: TRBJ2-7; V gene: TRBV7-2; CDR3 length: 14; D gene: TRBD1
CDR3 protein: CASSEGPGQGYTF; CDR3 DNA: TGTGCCAGCAGTGAAGGACCGGGACAGGGCTACACCTTC; clone size: NA; J gene: TRBJ1-2; V gene: TRBV6-1; CDR3 length: 13; D gene: TRBD1
CDR3 protein: CASSFGTGDTDTQYF; CDR3 DNA: TGTGCCAGCAGCTTTGGGACAGGGGACACAGATACGCAGTATTTT; clone size: few; J gene: TRBJ2-3; V gene: TRBV7-9; CDR3 length: 15; D gene: TRBD1
CDR3 protein: CASSPAPGQNYGYTF; CDR3 DNA: TGTGCCAGCAGTCCGGCTCCGGGACAGAATTATGGCTACACCTTC; clone size: once; J gene: TRBJ1-2; V gene: TRBV28; CDR3 length: 15; D gene: TRBD1
CDR3 protein: CAWSRAGPARNEQFF; CDR3 DNA: TGTGCCTGGAGTCGGGCGGGTCCGGCCAGAAATGAGCAGTTCTTC; clone size: NA; J gene: TRBJ2-1; V gene: TRBV30; CDR3 length: 15; D gene: NA
CDR3 protein: CASSERTNTGELFF; CDR3 DNA: TGTGCCAGCAGTGAAAGGACTAATACCGGGGAGCTGTTTTTT; clone size: NA; J gene: TRBJ2-2; V gene: TRBV2; CDR3 length: 14; D gene: NA
CDR3 protein: CASSPDRTGPPNSGNTIYF; CDR3 DNA: TGTGCCAGCTCACCGGATAGGACAGGGCCCCCTAACTCTGGAAACACCATATATTTT; clone size: NA; J gene: TRBJ1-3; V gene: TRBV18; CDR3 length: 19; D gene: TRBD1
CDR3 protein: CASDSGTGREKLFF; CDR3 DNA: TGTGCCAGCGACTCAGGGACAGGGAGGGAAAAACTGTTTTTT; clone size: NA; J gene: TRBJ1-4; V gene: TRBV2; CDR3 length: 14; D gene: TRBD1
CDR3 protein: CASSLESWHGYTF; CDR3 DNA: TGTGCCAGCAGCTTAGAGTCCTGGCATGGCTACACCTTC; clone size: NA; J gene: TRBJ1-2; V gene: TRBV13; CDR3 length: 13; D gene: NA
CDR3 protein: CASSYSKGGYTEAFF; CDR3 DNA: TGTGCCAGCAGTTACTCGAAGGGGGGGTACACTGAAGCTTTCTTT; clone size: NA; J gene: TRBJ1-1; V gene: TRBV6-5; CDR3 length: 15; D gene: NA
CDR3 protein: CASSPAAATITPQHF; CDR3 DNA: TGTGCCAGCAGCCCCGCGGCAGCCACAATCACCCCCCAGCATTTT; clone size: few; J gene: TRBJ1-5; V gene: TRBV6-2/TRBV6-3; CDR3 length: 15; D gene: NA
CDR3 protein: CASRYRDTQTYEQYF; CDR3 DNA: TGTGCCAGCAGGTATCGGGACACCCAAACCTACGAGCAGTACTTC; clone size: NA; J gene: TRBJ2-7; V gene: TRBV27; CDR3 length: 15; D gene: NA
CDR3 protein: CASTRQGVDRTEAFF; CDR3 DNA: TGTGCCAGCACTAGACAGGGTGTTGATCGGACTGAAGCTTTCTTT; clone size: NA; J gene: TRBJ1-1; V gene: TRBV6-4; CDR3 length: 15; D gene: TRBD1
CDR3 protein: CASSDIGGTLYYEQYF; CDR3 DNA: TGTGCCAGCAGTGATATAGGCGGGACCTTATACTACGAGCAGTACTTC; clone size: NA; J gene: TRBJ2-7; V gene: TRBV25-1; CDR3 length: 16; D gene: NA